One sample yielded the 18 T cell receptor beta chains listed below, sequenced in a study of prognosis after radiotherapy for stage I lung cancer. Amplicons of TCR beta CDR3 were generated from genomic DNA by two-round multiplex PCR. Primers (each specific to one TRBV or TRBJ gene) were used in first-round PCR. A single record per CDR3 protein comes from TCRdb applying MiXCR to the multiplex PCR reads. The sample lists more than 30,000 distinct CDR3 sequences, approximately 46% occurring once. Sequenced material: PBMCs, taken before or after stereotactic body radiation therapy (not recorded which). The receptors come from a donor aged 50 or older with non-small cell lung cancer.

The CDR3 region has the DNA TGTGCCAGCAGCCTAATGCAACTAGAACTGGGTGAGCAGTACTTC. Protein sequence: CASSLMQLELGEQYF. The rearrangement joins TRBV12-3 or TRBV12-4 to TRBJ2-7; D might be TRBD2 (5 bases). The CDR3 spans 15 residues. V gave up 6 bases and J gave up 7 bases, with 22 bases separating them.

This clonotype was counted ten times or more. A much bigger clone sits one base away, suggesting this may be a read error. V is TRBV2 and J is TRBJ2-2; D remains unclear. Germline V gene data show CDR1 as SNHLY and CDR2 as FYNNEI. This CDR3 has 12 residues. The CDR3 DNA is TGTGCCAACAGTGTCCCTGGCCGGGAGCTGTTTTTT. Its translation is CANSVPGRELFF.

This clonotype occurred many times. The chain employs TRBV12-3 or TRBV12-4 and TRBJ2-5; 10 bases agree with TRBD2. This CDR3 spans 15 amino acids. Trimming took 6 bases from V and 5 from J; bases not matched to a gene: 9. The CDR3 DNA sequence: TGTGCCAGCAGCTTACTAGCGGGGATGGCGGAGACCCAGTACTTC. Translated: CASSLLAGMAETQYF.

In the case of this clonotype: A far larger clone is only one base removed, so a read error is likely. This sequence joins TRBV12-3 or TRBV12-4 and TRBJ2-1, with 7 bases that match TRBD1. This CDR3 has 13 amino acids. The junction had 7 bases not matched to a gene; V was cut back by 6 bases and J by 8 bases. The CDR3 protein is CASRATGVYEQFF. The CDR3 DNA is TGTGCCAGCAGGGCTACAGGGGTCTATGAGCAGTTCTTC.

On this clonotype: One base separates it from a far larger clone, so it is likely a read error. This chain connects TRBV6-8 to TRBJ1-5; tentative D call: TRBD1 (5 bases). Germline assignment: CDR1 MNHGY and CDR2 SAAAGT. CDR3 size: 19 residues. V dropped 3 bases and J dropped 8 bases, with 29 bases sitting between them. CDR3 loop: CASSYNKGGSRDVYKPQHF. DNA of the CDR3: TGTGCCAGCAGTTATAACAAGGGAGGAAGCCGGGACGTATATAAGCCCCAGCATTTT.

Ten or more counts support this clonotype. This chain joins TRBV20-1 and TRBJ2-2, with D unclear. Trimming removed 2 bases at V and 4 bases at J, with 8 bases between. The CDR3 contains 13 residues. In germline, CDR1 is DFQATT, CDR2 SNEGSKA (reference sequence). The CDR3 reads CSARLGLTGELFF. As DNA, the CDR3 is TGCAGTGCTAGACTCGGGCTCACCGGGGAGCTGTTTTTT.

This clonotype was picked up many times. The rearrangement uses TRBV10-2 and TRBJ1-5; no clear D. The CDR3 is 14 amino acids. From germline, CDR1 is WSHSY and CDR2 SAAADI. V was trimmed by 6 bases and J by 0 bases, leaving 9 bases between them. Written as DNA, the CDR3 is TGCGCCAGCAGCAAGTGGAATAGCAATCAGCCCCAGCATTTT. It yields the protein CASSKWNSNQPQHF.

This clonotype was seen many times. This rearrangement joins TRBV30 to TRBJ2-1; 9 positions agree with TRBD2. Germline-derived CDR1 and CDR2 are GTSNPN and SVGIG (reference sequence). V shed 2 bases and J 9 bases; nucleotides not matched to a gene: 11. The CDR3 has 15 residues. CDR3 nucleotide sequence: TGTGCCTGGAGTCTTGGTCTAGCGGGGTTGGTTGAGCAGTTCTTC. This encodes CAWSLGLAGLVEQFF.

This clonotype was seen many times. The CDR3 is CASRGGRPSYEQYF. For the CDR3, the DNA is TGTGCCAGTAGGGGCGGGAGGCCCTCCTACGAGCAGTACTTC. The J gene is TRBJ2-7, the V gene TRBV19; 8 positions match TRBD2. The germline V gene has CDR1 LNHDA and CDR2 SQIVND (reference sequence). Germline trimming cut 6 bases from V and 0 bases from J; bases unmatched to any gene: 4. This CDR3 spans 14 amino acids.

In its sample, this clonotype was seen a few times. The chain carries TRBV5-4 and TRBJ2-3, with 11 bases fitting TRBD2. The J segment lost 4 bases and the V segment lost 4 bases, leaving 5 bases of the junction unmatched. Per germline, CDR1 SGHNT and CDR2 YYREEE (reference sequence). The CDR3 consists of 15 residues. The CDR3 nucleotides are TGTGCCAGCAGCCGCACTAGCGGGGGATCAGATACGCAGTATTTT. Its translation is CASSRTSGGSDTQYF. The full variable domain, with the rest looked up from reference TRBV5-4 and TRBJ2-3, is ETGVTQSPTHLIKTRGQQVTLRCSSQSGHNTVSWYQQALGQGPQFIFQYYREEENGRGNFPPRFSGLQFPNYSSELNVNALELDDSALYLCASSRTSGGSDTQYFGPGTRLTVL.

This clonotype was observed a few times. This rearrangement joins TRBV18 to TRBJ2-5; the match to TRBD2 covers 8 bases. The CDR3 has 18 amino acids. Germline values: CDR1 KGHSH, CDR2 LQKENI. V lost 2 bases to trimming and J lost 4 bases; unmatched junction nucleotides: 15. CDR3 in DNA: TGTGCCAGCTCACCAAATCGGCAGGGAGCGGGAGTTGGAGAGACCCAGTACTTC. This codes for CASSPNRQGAGVGETQYF.

This clonotype was recorded many times. The CDR3 nucleotides read TGTGCCATCAGCCCGGGGTTCACCGGGGAGCTGTTTTTT. Protein: CAISPGFTGELFF. The chain links TRBV10-3 to TRBJ2-2; D possibly corresponds to TRBD2 (5 bases). Trimming stripped 6 bases from V and 4 bases from J, with 9 bases between. Germline V CDR1 and CDR2: ENHRY, SYGVKD. The CDR3 totals 13 residues.

A note on this clonotype: A far larger clone is one base from this, pointing to a likely read error. This sequence joins TRBV6-8 and TRBJ1-5, with 8 positions matching TRBD1. The DNA matches TRBJ2-3 better at its end, which makes the J call doubtful. Germline assignment: CDR1 MNHGY and CDR2 SAAAGT. The CDR3 covers 16 residues. Here the CDR3 DNA reads TGTGCCAGCAGCTCCCGGACAGGGCTGAGCAATCAGCCCCAGTATTTT. This encodes CASSSRTGLSNQPQYF.

Concerning this clonotype itself: With a far larger clone one base away, a read error is the likely cause. The chain employs TRBV6-1 and TRBJ1-1, with 7 bases aligning to TRBD1. The CDR3 covers 13 residues. Germline-derived CDR1 and CDR2 are MNHNS and SASEGT. The CDR3 sequence is CAISLDRKAEAFF. DNA for the CDR3: TGTGCCATCAGTTTGGACAGGAAGGCTGAAGCTTTCTTT.

In this sample, this clonotype turned up many times. This chain joins TRBV5-8 and TRBJ1-5; D may be TRBD1 (5 bases). Germline CDR1 is SGHTS and CDR2 is YDEGEE. The V and J ends lost 3 bases and 4 bases respectively, with 17 bases between them. This CDR3 region has 16 residues. The CDR3 coding sequence is TGTGCCAGCAGCTCTAGGGGACGCCGAAGTAATCAGCCCCAGCATTTT. Translated: CASSSRGRRSNQPQHF.

The gene calls are TRBV20-1 and TRBJ1-6; D unclear. The CDR3 is 14 residues long. Germline V gives CDR1 DFQATT, CDR2 SNEGSKA (reference sequence). V was pared by 3 bases and J by 8 bases, with 14 bases between. CDR3 loop: CSAREGHLDSPLHF. In DNA, the CDR3 is TGCAGTGCTAGGGAAGGGCATTTGGATTCACCCCTCCACTTT.

The chain recombines TRBV11-3 with TRBJ2-4; 7 bases align to TRBD1. This CDR3 contains 15 residues. Germline CDR1 is SGHNT and CDR2 is YENEEA. The ends lost 4 bases at V and 8 bases at J; junction bases unmatched: 11. CDR3 nucleotides: TGTGCCAGCAGCTCAGGATTACAGGGGTCAGACATTCAGTACTTC. This gives the protein CASSSGLQGSDIQYF.

This clonotype was detected many times. V and J are TRBV24-1 and TRBJ2-5, with D possibly TRBD1 on 5 matching bases. V was trimmed by 0 bases and J by 5 bases, leaving 15 bases between them. The germline gives CDR1 KGHDR, CDR2 SFDVKD. The CDR3 sequence is 16 residues long. The CDR3 sequence is CATSDLPGNGTETQYF. The CDR3 DNA is TGTGCCACCAGTGATTTGCCAGGGAATGGTACGGAGACCCAGTACTTC.